The 5 T cell receptor beta chains reported below all come from one sample, sequenced in a study of blood T cells in healthy people across ages. A sample-barcoded 5' primer and a J-beta primer mix were used in a second PCR of roughly 6 to 12 cycles. TCRdb processed the 5' RACE reads anew with MiXCR; each CDR3 protein has one entry. The sample lists hundreds of thousands of distinct CDR3 sequences, 25% occurring once. These sequences were also reported in another study, on T cells of mothers and their children.

The sample consisted of blood. These receptors were obtained from a boy younger than 18 in good health.

This clonotype was found a few times. The J gene is TRBJ1-2, the V gene TRBV12-3 or TRBV12-4; unclear D gene. Trimming removed 5 bases from V and 0 bases from J, with 7 bases in between. The CDR3 sequence is 13 residues long. In DNA form, the CDR3 reads TGTGCCAGCAGTATTGGGACTAACTATGGCTACACCTTC. Its protein is CASSIGTNYGYTF.

J is TRBJ1-4 and V is TRBV6-1; the D is unclear. Germline CDR1 reads MNHNS; CDR2 reads SASEGT. CDR3 length: 16 amino acids. The V and J ends lost 7 bases and 0 bases respectively, with 15 bases between them. In DNA, the CDR3 is TGTGCCAGCACCAAGGGTTTCGGAGCAACTAATGAAAAACTGTTTTTT. The encoded protein is CASTKGFGATNEKLFF.

This clonotype has more than one count but fewer than ten. The CDR3 coding sequence is TGTGCCAGCAGCTTCACCGGGACAGGTTATAACACCGGGGAGCTGTTTTTT. Translating it yields CASSFTGTGYNTGELFF. The V call is TRBV7-9, the J call TRBJ2-2, with 8 bases matching TRBD1. CDR1 SEHNR and CDR2 FQNEAQ come from the germline V gene (reference sequence). The V gene end was trimmed by 3 bases and the J gene end by 2 bases; junction bases not matched to a gene: 8. This CDR3 spans 17 amino acids. Combining the CDR3 with reference TRBV7-9 and TRBJ2-2 gives the whole variable domain DTGVSQNPRHKITKRGQNVTFRCDPISEHNRLYWYRQTLGQGPEFLTYFQNEAQLEKSRLLSDRFSAERPKGSFSTLEIQRTEQGDSAMYLCASSFTGTGYNTGELFFGEGSRLTVL.

The J gene is TRBJ2-5, the V gene TRBV20-1; TRBD2 agrees at 14 bases. The DNA end lines up better with TRBJ2-1; the J call may be wrong. Germline CDR1 and CDR2: DFQATT and SNEGSKA (reference sequence). The CDR3 is 17 residues long. The CDR3 coding sequence is TGCAGTGCTAGAGAGCGGAAGGGACTAGCGGGGGTCGATGAGCAGTTCTTC. This translates into CSARERKGLAGVDEQFF.

J is TRBJ2-1 and V is TRBV5-6; D is unclear. This CDR3 contains 16 residues. The V gene's germline CDR1 is SGHDT and CDR2 YYEEEE. With 5 bases removed from V and 0 bases from J, the gap between germline ends came to 15 bases. The CDR3 coding sequence is TGTGCCAGCAGTTGGGAAATGACCATCTCCTACAATGAGCAGTTCTTC. This codes for CASSWEMTISYNEQFF.